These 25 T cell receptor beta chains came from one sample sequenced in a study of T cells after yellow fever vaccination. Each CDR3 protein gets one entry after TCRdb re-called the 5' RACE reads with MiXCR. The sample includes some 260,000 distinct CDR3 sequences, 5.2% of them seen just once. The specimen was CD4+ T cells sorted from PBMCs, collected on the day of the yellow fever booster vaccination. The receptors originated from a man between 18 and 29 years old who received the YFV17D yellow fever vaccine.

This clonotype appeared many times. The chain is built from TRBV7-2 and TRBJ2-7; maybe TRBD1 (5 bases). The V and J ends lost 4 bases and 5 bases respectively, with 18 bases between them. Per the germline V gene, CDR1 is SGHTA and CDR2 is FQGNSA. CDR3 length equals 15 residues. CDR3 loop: CASSSTGGQGNEQYF. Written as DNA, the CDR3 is TGTGCCAGCAGCTCTACGGGTGGTCAGGGTAACGAGCAGTACTTC. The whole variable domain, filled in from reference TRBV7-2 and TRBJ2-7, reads GAGVSQSPSNKVTEKGKDVELRCDPISGHTALYWYRQSLGQGLEFLIYFQGNSAPDKSGLPSDRFSAERTGGSVSTLTIQRTQQEDSAVYLCASSSTGGQGNEQYFGPGTRLTVT.

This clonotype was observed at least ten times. The CDR3 sequence: CASSPPPSTDTQYF. The CDR3 bases are TGTGCCAGCTCACCACCGCCCAGCACAGATACGCAGTATTTT. V gene TRBV18 combines with J gene TRBJ2-3, with unresolved D. Germline V gene data show CDR1 as KGHSH and CDR2 as LQKENI. V lost 0 bases and J lost 0, with 4 bases in between. The CDR3 is made up of 14 amino acids.

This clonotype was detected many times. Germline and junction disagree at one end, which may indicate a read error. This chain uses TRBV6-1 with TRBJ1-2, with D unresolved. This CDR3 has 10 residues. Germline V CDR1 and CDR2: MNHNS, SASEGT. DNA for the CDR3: TGTGCCAGCAGTGAACCGGGCCCGGTCTTC. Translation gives CASSEPGPVF.

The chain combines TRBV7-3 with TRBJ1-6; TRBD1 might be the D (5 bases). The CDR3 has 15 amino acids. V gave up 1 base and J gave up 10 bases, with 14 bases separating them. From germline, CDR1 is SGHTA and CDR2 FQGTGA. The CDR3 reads CASSLNGGRDSPLHF. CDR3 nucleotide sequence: TGTGCCAGCAGCTTAAATGGGGGAAGAGACTCACCCCTCCACTTT. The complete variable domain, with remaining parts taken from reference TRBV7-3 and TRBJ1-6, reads GAGVSQTPSNKVTEKGKYVELRCDPISGHTALYWYRQSLGQGPEFLIYFQGTGAADDSGLPNDRFFAVRPEGSVSTLKIQRTERGDSAVYLCASSLNGGRDSPLHFGNGTRLTVT.

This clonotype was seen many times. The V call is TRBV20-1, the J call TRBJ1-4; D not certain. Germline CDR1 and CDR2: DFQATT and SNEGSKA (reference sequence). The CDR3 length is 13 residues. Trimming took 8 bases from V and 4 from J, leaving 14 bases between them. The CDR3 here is CSTERHFNEKLFF. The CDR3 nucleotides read TGCAGTACCGAAAGACATTTTAATGAAAAACTGTTTTTT.

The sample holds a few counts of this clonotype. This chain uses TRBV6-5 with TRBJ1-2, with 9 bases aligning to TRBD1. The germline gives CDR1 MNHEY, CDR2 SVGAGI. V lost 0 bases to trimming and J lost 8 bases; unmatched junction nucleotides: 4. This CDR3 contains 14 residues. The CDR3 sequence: CASSYSRTGEGYTF. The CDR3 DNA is TGTGCCAGCAGTTACTCCCGGACAGGGGAAGGCTACACCTTC.

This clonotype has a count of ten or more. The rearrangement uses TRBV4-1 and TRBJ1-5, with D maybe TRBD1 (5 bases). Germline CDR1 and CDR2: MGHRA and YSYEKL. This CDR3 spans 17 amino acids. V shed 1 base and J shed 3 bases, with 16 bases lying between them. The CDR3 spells CASSQVRGLLDNQPQHF. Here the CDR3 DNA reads TGCGCCAGCAGCCAAGTGCGGGGGTTACTGGACAATCAGCCCCAGCATTTT.

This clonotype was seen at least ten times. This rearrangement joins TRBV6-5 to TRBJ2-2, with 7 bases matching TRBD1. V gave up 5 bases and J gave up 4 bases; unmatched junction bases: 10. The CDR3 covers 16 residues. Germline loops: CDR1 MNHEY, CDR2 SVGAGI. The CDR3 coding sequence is TGTGCCAGCAGTATCTCGGGGACAGACCCCACCGGGGAGCTGTTTTTT. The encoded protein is CASSISGTDPTGELFF.

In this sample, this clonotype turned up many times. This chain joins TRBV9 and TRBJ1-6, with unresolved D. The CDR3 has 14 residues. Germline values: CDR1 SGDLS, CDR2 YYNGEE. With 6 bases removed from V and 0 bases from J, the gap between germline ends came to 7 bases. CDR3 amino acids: CASNGSSYNSPLHF. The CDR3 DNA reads TGTGCCAGCAACGGGAGCTCCTATAATTCACCCCTCCACTTT. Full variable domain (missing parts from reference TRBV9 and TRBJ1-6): DSGVTQTPKHLITATGQRVTLRCSPRSGDLSVYWYQQSLDQGLQFLIQYYNGEERAKGNILERFSAQQFPDLHSELNLSSLELGDSALYFCASNGSSYNSPLHFGNGTRLTVT.

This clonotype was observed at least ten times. CDR3 amino acids: CASSPYATNEKLFF. The CDR3 nucleotides are TGTGCCAGCAGCCCTTATGCAACTAATGAAAAACTGTTTTTT. The V call is TRBV2, the J call TRBJ1-4; D unclear. The CDR3 runs to 14 residues. Looked up from germline, CDR1 is SNHLY and CDR2 is FYNNEI. Trimming took off 6 bases at V and 0 bases at J, with 8 bases between the two ends.

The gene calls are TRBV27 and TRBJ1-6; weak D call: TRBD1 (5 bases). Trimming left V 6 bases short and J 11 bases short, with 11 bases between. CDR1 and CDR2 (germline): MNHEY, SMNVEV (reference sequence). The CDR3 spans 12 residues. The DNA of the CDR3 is TGTGCCAGCAGCGAGCGGGGGACACCCCTCCACTTT. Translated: CASSERGTPLHF.

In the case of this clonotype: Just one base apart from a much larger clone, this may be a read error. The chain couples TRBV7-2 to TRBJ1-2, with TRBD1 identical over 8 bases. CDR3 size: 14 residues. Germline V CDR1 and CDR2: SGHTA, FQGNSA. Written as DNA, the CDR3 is TGTGCCGGCAGTCCCCCGGACAGGGATCATGGCTACACCTTC. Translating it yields CAGSPPDRDHGYTF.

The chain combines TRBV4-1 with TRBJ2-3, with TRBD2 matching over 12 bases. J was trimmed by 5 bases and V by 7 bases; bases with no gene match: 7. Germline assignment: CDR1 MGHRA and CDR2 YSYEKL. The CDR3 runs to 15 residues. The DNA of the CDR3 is TGCGCCAGCAAGGCTAGCGGGGGGGTTGGAGATACGCAGTATTTT. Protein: CASKASGGVGDTQYF.

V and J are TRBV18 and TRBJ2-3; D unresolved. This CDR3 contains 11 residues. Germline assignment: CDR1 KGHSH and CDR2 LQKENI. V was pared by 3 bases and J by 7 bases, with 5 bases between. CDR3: CASSPDNTQYF. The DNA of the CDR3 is TGTGCCAGCTCACCCGATAATACGCAGTATTTT.

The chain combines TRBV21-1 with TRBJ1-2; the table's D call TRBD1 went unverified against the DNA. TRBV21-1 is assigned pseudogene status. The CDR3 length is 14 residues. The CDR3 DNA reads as TGTGCCAGCAGCCCCGACAGTGCTAACTATGGCTACACCTTC. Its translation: CASSPDSANYGYTF.

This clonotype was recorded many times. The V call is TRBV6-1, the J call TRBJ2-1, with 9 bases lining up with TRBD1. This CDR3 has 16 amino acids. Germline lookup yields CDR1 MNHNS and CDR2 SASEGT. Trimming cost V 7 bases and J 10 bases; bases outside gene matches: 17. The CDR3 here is CASTRRPGQGSREQFF. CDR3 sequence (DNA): TGTGCCAGCACCCGACGGCCGGGACAGGGCTCTCGGGAGCAGTTCTTC.

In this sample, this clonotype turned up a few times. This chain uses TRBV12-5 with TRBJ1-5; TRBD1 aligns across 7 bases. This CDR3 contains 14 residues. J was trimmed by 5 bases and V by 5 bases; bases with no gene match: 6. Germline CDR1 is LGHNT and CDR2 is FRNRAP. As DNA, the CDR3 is TGTGCTAGTGGTGGAAGGGACAGCTATCAGCCCCAGCATTTT. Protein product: CASGGRDSYQPQHF.

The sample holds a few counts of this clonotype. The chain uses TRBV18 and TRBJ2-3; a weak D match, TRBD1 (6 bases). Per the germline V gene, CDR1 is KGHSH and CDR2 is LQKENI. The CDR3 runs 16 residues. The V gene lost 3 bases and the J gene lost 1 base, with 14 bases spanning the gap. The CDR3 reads CASSPTGAGGTDTQYF. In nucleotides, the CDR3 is TGTGCCAGCTCACCTACCGGGGCAGGGGGCACAGATACGCAGTATTTT.

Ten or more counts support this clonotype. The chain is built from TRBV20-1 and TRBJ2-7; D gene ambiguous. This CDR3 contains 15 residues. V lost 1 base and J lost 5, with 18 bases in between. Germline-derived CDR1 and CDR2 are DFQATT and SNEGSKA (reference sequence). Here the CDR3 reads CSARAQTAGRDEQYF. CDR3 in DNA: TGCAGTGCTAGAGCACAGACGGCCGGTCGGGACGAGCAGTACTTC.

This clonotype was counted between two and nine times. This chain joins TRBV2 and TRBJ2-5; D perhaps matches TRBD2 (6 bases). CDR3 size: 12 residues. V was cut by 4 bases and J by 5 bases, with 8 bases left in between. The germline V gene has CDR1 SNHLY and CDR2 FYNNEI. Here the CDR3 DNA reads TGTGCCAGCAGTGTGCTAGCGGAGACCCAGTACTTC. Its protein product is CASSVLAETQYF.

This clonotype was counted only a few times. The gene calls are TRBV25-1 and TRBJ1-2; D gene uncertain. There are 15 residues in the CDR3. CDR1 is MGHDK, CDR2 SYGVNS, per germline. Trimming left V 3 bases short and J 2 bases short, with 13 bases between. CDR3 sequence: CASSESEPANYGYTF. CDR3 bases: TGTGCCAGCAGTGAGTCTGAACCGGCCAACTATGGCTACACCTTC.

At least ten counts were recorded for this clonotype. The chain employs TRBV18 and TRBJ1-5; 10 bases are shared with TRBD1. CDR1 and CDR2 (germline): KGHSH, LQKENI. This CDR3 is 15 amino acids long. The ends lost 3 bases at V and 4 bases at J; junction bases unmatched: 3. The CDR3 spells CASSPDRGKNQPQHF. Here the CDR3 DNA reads TGTGCCAGCTCACCGGACAGGGGGAAGAATCAGCCCCAGCATTTT. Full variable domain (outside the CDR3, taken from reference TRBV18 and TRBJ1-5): NAGVMQNPRHLVRRRGQEARLRCSPMKGHSHVYWYRQLPEEGLKFMVYLQKENIIDESGMPKERFSAEFPKEGPSILRIQQVVRGDSAAYFCASSPDRGKNQPQHFGDGTRLSIL.

In DNA form, the CDR3 reads TGTGCCACCGAGCGGGACAGGGGTTCACCCCTCCACTTT. Amino acids: CATERDRGSPLHF. V is TRBV10-3 and J is TRBJ1-6; 10 bases are a match to TRBD1. In germline, CDR1 is ENHRY, CDR2 SYGVKD. This CDR3 has 13 amino acids. Trimming removed 10 bases from V and 9 bases from J; junction bases left unmatched: 6.

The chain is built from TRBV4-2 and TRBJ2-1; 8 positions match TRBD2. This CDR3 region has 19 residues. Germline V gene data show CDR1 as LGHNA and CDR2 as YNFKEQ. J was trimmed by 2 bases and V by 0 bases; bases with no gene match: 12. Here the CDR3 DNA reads TGTGCCAGCAGCCAAGAAGGTCGGGGGGGGCGGGGCGCCTACAATGAGCAGTTCTTC. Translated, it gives CASSQEGRGGRGAYNEQFF.

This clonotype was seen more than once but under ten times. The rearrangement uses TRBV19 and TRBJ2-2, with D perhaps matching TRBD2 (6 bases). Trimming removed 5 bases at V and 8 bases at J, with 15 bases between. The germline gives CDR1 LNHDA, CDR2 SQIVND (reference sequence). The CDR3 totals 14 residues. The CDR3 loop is CASSLSGQGGELFF. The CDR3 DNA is TGTGCCAGTAGTCTTAGCGGCCAAGGAGGGGAGCTGTTTTTT.